The sequence of this TCR beta chain was determined in a study of blood T cell repertoires in COVID-19. Study as a whole: There were acute and convalescent COVID-19 samples, and they came from the United States, Italy and Spain. T cells, B-cell-depleted T cells, or PBMCs supplied cDNA or gDNA.

The repertoire was sequenced with immunoSEQ multiplex PCR; TCRdb's copy has only in-frame clones and lacks some. The table includes roughly 200,000 clones, 88% detected once. V lost 4 bases and J 6 bases, leaving 10 bases between the germline ends. CDR3 length: 14 amino acids. Germline V gene lookup returns CDR1 LGHNA and CDR2 YSLEER. Clinical history as reported by participants underpinned cohort assignment. Sequencing was done on a sample of PBMCs or T cells enriched from blood (not recorded which). The chain has TRBV4-3 and TRBJ1-6; the D gene is possibly TRBD1 (5 bases). The source is a woman aged 25 to 39 who had recovered from COVID-19. The CDR3 region is CASSLRVLNSPLHF. The CDR3 nucleotides are TGCGCCAGCAGCCTCAGGGTCCTTAATTCACCCCTCCACTTT.